Following are 18 T cell receptor beta chains from one sample sequenced in a study of control samples from healthy donors and cancer patients. The method was immunoSEQ multiplex PCR; TCRdb's version includes in-frame clones alone and lacks a portion of them. In the table there are about 44,000 clones, over 65% of which are singletons. The sequencing input was formalin-fixed, paraffin-embedded tissue. The origin of the receptors is a male donor with melanoma.

This clone was found a few times. The V call is TRBV19, the J call TRBJ1-2; tentative D call: TRBD1 (5 bases). This CDR3 contains 15 residues. Trimming removed 5 bases at V and 4 bases at J, with 17 bases between. In germline, CDR1 is LNHDA, CDR2 SQIVND (reference sequence). The CDR3 DNA sequence: TGTGCCAGTAGTCCCCCGACAGAGTGGGTCTATGGCTACACCTTC. Its translation: CASSPPTEWVYGYTF.

The J gene is TRBJ2-2, the V gene TRBV9, with 10 bases that match TRBD1. J gave up 5 bases and V 4 bases, and 5 bases lay outside the gene matches. The CDR3 covers 15 residues. The germline CDR1 and CDR2 sequences are SGDLS and YYNGEE. The CDR3 region is CASSQGQGRTGELFF. Written as DNA, the CDR3 is TGTGCCAGCAGCCAGGGACAGGGGCGAACCGGGGAGCTGTTTTTT.

V gene TRBV3-1 (or the pseudogene TRBV3-2) combines with J gene TRBJ1-1; maybe TRBD1 (6 bases). CDR1 LGHDT and CDR2 YNNKEL come from the germline V gene (reference sequence). The germline V and J ends were trimmed by 1 base and 6 bases, with 9 bases remaining between them. The CDR3 sequence is 13 residues long. As DNA, the CDR3 is TGTGCCAGCAGCCAAGGGGCAGGGGCTGAAGCTTTCTTT. Protein sequence: CASSQGAGAEAFF.

The chain joins TRBV27 to TRBJ1-4; D gene uncertain. Germline V gives CDR1 MNHEY, CDR2 SMNVEV (reference sequence). The CDR3 covers 16 residues. Trimming removed 3 bases from V and 0 bases from J, with 11 bases in between. CDR3 region: CASSLSVGTTNEKLFF. CDR3 nucleotides: TGTGCCAGCAGTTTGTCGGTTGGCACAACTAATGAAAAACTGTTTTTT.

This chain uses TRBV19 with TRBJ2-7; 7 bases match TRBD2. The V gene's germline CDR1 is LNHDA and CDR2 SQIVND (reference sequence). Trimming took 2 bases from V and 3 from J; bases not matched to a gene: 7. The CDR3 is 15 residues long. The chain's CDR3 is CASSIRLAELYEQYF. CDR3 DNA sequence: TGTGCCAGTAGTATAAGGCTAGCGGAGCTCTACGAGCAGTACTTC.

The CDR3 loop is CASSRDRGQGRYGYTF. CDR3 DNA: TGTGCCAGCAGTAGGGACAGGGGGCAGGGTCGATATGGCTACACCTTC. This sequence joins TRBV2 and TRBJ1-2; the match to TRBD1 covers 12 bases. The CDR3 spans 16 residues. CDR1 is SNHLY, CDR2 FYNNEI, per germline. The V gene end was trimmed by 5 bases and the J gene end by 5 bases; junction bases not matched to a gene: 9.

This chain connects TRBV28 to TRBJ2-5, with a weak D call TRBD2 (6 bases). CDR1 is MDHEN and CDR2 is SYDVKM in the germline V gene. The V and J ends lost 7 bases and 7 bases respectively, with 19 bases between them. There are 14 residues in the CDR3. The CDR3 DNA follows: TGTGCCAGCAACCCTAGCGCGGAGCCGCGGACCCAGTACTTC. This sequence encodes CASNPSAEPRTQYF.

The table lists this clone with a few counts. The chain combines TRBV10-3 with TRBJ2-7; 7 bases map to TRBD2. The CDR3 consists of 16 residues. Germline values: CDR1 ENHRY, CDR2 SYGVKD. V gave up 10 bases and J gave up 1 base; unmatched junction bases: 16. Written as DNA, the CDR3 is TGTGCCACGCTAGGCGGGAGTAGTTTTTCTTCCTACGAGCAGTACTTC. This encodes CATLGGSSFSSYEQYF.

Points on this clone: Different DNA sequences within this sample yield the same CDR3. This chain links TRBV7-3 with TRBJ2-7; perhaps TRBD1 as D (5 bases). The germline V and J ends were trimmed by 5 bases and 0 bases, with 8 bases remaining between them. Germline loops: CDR1 SGHTA, CDR2 FQGTGA. The CDR3 spans 13 residues. This chain's CDR3 is CASSKTGSYEQYF. In DNA, the CDR3 is TGTGCCAGCAGCAAAACAGGCTCCTACGAGCAGTACTTC.

CDR3 sequence reads: CASSYTGAVNSPLHF. DNA of the CDR3: TGTGCCAGCAGTTACACGGGGGCTGTTAATTCACCCCTCCACTTT. This rearrangement joins TRBV6-5 to TRBJ1-6; perhaps TRBD1 as D (6 bases). Germline V gives CDR1 MNHEY, CDR2 SVGAGI. Trimming stripped 2 bases from V and 6 bases from J, with 11 bases between. The CDR3 is 15 residues long.

The V gene is TRBV5-1, the J gene TRBJ2-7; maybe TRBD1 (6 bases). The V end was cut by 2 bases, the J end by 3 bases, with 18 bases between. The CDR3 sequence is 16 residues long. Germline loops: CDR1 SGHRS, CDR2 YFSETQ. The CDR3, as DNA: TGCGCCAGCAGCTTCCACCCGGGACAATCGTACTACGAGCAGTACTTC. Protein product: CASSFHPGQSYYEQYF.

The chain recombines TRBV19 with TRBJ1-1, with D hard to call. The CDR3 runs to 13 residues. Trimming took 1 base from V and 11 from J, leaving 14 bases between them. Germline CDR1 reads LNHDA; CDR2 reads SQIVND (reference sequence). Here the CDR3 reads CASSIAHSLGAFF. The DNA of the CDR3 is TGTGCCAGTAGTATAGCCCACTCCTTAGGGGCTTTCTTT.

This clone was seen once. The V and J genes are TRBV6-4 and TRBJ1-5, with a possible D match to TRBD1 (5 bases). Trimming pared 3 bases from V and 10 bases from J, leaving 13 bases between. The CDR3 covers 13 residues. Looked up from germline, CDR1 is MRHNA and CDR2 is SNTAGT. DNA for the CDR3: TGTGCCAGCAGTGAACAGGTCTCGGGTCCCCAGCATTTT. It specifies CASSEQVSGPQHF.

Regarding this clone: The sample holds other DNA sequences that translate to the same CDR3. The chain is built from TRBV11-2 and TRBJ2-3; D not resolved. Germline CDR1 reads SGHAT; CDR2 reads FQNNGV. The length of the CDR3 is 14 residues. The V end was cut by 4 bases, the J end by 2 bases, with 10 bases between. CDR3 DNA sequence: TGTGCCAGCAGCTCCCTCGGACCCACAGATACGCAGTATTTT. It is translated as CASSSLGPTDTQYF.

This rearrangement joins TRBV6-1 to TRBJ1-2, with 12 bases matching TRBD1. Germline values: CDR1 MNHNS, CDR2 SASEGT. CDR3 length: 15 residues. J gave up 8 bases and V 2 bases, and 6 bases lay outside the gene matches. The chain's CDR3 is CASSEQGQGAKGYTF. CDR3 sequence (DNA): TGTGCCAGCAGTGAACAGGGACAGGGGGCGAAGGGCTACACCTTC.

This rearrangement joins TRBV7-6 to TRBJ2-5, with D perhaps matching TRBD1 or TRBD2 (5 bases each). CDR1 and CDR2 (germline): SGHVS, FNYEAQ. This CDR3 is built from 15 residues. Trimming took 3 bases from V and 0 from J, leaving 11 bases between them. The CDR3 spells CASSFPGTDQETQYF. The CDR3 region has the DNA TGTGCCAGCAGCTTTCCCGGGACGGACCAAGAGACCCAGTACTTC.

This clone was detected once. The chain joins TRBV15 to TRBJ2-1, with D uncertain. The CDR3 sequence is 11 residues long. V shed 5 bases and J shed 10 bases, with 9 bases lying between them. The germline V gene encodes CDR1 LNHNV and CDR2 YYDKDF (reference sequence). In DNA form, the CDR3 reads TGTGCCACCAGCTTGGGGTTCGAGCAGTTCTTC. This sequence encodes CATSLGFEQFF. The entire variable domain, with the rest obtained from reference TRBV15 and TRBJ2-1, is as follows: DAMVIQNPRYQVTQFGKPVTLSCSQTLNHNVMYWYQQKSSQAPKLLFHYYDKDFNNEADTPDNFQSRRPNTSFCFLDIRSPGLGDTAMYLCATSLGFEQFFGPGTRLTVL.

The CDR3 DNA sequence: TGTGCCAGCACCCCCGGACAGCTCTCTTATGGCTACACCTTC. The encoded protein is CASTPGQLSYGYTF. This rearrangement joins TRBV6-5 to TRBJ1-2; perhaps TRBD1 as D (6 bases). The CDR3 covers 14 residues. Deletions cut 7 bases from V and 5 bases from J, with 17 bases between. CDR1 and CDR2 (germline): MNHEY, SVGAGI.